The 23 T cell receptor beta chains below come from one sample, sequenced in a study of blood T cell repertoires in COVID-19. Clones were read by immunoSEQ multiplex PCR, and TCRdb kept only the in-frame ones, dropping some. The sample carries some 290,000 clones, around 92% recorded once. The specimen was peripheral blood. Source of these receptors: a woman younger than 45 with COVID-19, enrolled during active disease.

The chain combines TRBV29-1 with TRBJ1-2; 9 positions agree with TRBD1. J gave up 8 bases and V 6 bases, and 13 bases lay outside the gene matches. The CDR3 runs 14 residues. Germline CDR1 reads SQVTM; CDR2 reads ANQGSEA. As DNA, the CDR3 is TGCAGCGTAGAACGAGGGACAGGGATTTACGGCTACACCTTC. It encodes CSVERGTGIYGYTF.

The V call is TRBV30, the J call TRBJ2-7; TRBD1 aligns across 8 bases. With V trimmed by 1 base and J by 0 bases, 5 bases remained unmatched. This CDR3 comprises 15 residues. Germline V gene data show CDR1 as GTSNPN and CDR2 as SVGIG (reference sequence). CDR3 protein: CAWSDPTGASYEQYF. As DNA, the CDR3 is TGTGCCTGGAGTGACCCGACAGGGGCCTCCTACGAGCAGTACTTC.

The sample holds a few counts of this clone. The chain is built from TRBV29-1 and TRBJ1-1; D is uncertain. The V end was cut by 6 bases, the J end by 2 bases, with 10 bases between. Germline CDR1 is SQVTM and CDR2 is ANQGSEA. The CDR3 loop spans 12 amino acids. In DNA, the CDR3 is TGCAGCGTCCTACAGCAAAACACTGAAGCTTTCTTT. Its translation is CSVLQQNTEAFF.

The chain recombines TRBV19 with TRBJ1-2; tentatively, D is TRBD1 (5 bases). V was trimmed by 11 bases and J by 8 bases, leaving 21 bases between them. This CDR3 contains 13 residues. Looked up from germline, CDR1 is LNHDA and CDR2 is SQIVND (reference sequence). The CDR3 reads CAFPGGPYGGYTF. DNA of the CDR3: TGTGCCTTCCCGGGGGGACCTTATGGAGGCTACACCTTC.

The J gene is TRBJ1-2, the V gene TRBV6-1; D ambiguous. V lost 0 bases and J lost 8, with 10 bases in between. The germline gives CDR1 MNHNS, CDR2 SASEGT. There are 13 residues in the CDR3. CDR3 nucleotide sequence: TGTGCCAGCAGTGAAGCGCCTGAGTTCGGCTACACCTTC. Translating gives CASSEAPEFGYTF.

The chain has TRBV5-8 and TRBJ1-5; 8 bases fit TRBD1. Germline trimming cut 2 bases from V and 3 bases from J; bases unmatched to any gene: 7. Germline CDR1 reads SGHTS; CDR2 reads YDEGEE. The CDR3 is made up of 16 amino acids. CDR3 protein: CASSLKDREVNQPQHF. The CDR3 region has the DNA TGTGCCAGCAGCTTAAAGGACAGGGAGGTCAATCAGCCCCAGCATTTT.

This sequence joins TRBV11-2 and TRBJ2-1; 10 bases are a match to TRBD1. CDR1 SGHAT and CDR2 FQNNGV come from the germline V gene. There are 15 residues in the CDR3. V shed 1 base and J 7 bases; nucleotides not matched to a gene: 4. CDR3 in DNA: TGTGCCAGCAGCTTAGGGACAGGGGGGGTGAATGAGCAGTTCTTC. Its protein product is CASSLGTGGVNEQFF.

The CDR3 reads CASTAVGQGAGELFF. As DNA, the CDR3 is TGTGCCAGCACCGCGGTGGGACAGGGGGCCGGGGAGCTGTTTTTT. The rearrangement joins TRBV6-5 to TRBJ2-2; 11 bases fit TRBD1. The germline CDR1 and CDR2 sequences are MNHEY and SVGAGI. CDR3 length equals 15 residues. Trimming took 7 bases from V and 6 from J; bases not matched to a gene: 7.

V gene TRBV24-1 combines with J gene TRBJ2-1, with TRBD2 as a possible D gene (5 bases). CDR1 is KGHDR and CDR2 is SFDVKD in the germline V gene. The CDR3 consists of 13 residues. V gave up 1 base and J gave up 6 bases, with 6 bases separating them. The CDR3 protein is CATSDFGGNEQFF. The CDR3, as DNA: TGTGCCACCAGTGATTTTGGAGGCAATGAGCAGTTCTTC.

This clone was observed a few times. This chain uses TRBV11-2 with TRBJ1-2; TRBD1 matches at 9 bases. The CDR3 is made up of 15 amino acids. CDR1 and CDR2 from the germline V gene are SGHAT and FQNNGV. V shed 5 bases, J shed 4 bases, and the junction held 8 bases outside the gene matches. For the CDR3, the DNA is TGTGCCAGCAGCCAACAGGGGGCAGCTGGCTATGGCTACACCTTC. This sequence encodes CASSQQGAAGYGYTF.

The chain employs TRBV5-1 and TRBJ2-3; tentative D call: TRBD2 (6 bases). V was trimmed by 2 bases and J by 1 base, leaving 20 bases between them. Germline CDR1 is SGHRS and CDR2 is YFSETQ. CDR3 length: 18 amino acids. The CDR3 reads CASSLPLAYRLGTDTQYF. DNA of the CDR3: TGCGCCAGCAGCTTACCTCTAGCGTACCGGTTGGGCACAGATACGCAGTATTTT.

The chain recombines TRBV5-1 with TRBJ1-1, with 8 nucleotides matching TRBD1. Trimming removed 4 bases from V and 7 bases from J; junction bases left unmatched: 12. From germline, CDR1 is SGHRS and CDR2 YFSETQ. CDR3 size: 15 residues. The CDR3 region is CASSLQGALANEAFF. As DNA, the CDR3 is TGCGCCAGCAGCCTCCAGGGGGCGTTGGCCAATGAAGCTTTCTTT.

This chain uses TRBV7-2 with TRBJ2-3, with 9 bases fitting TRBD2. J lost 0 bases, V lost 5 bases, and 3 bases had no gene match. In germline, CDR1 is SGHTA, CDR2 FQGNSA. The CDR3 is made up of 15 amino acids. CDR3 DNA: TGTGCCAGCAGCATTAGCGGGGGTAGCACAGATACGCAGTATTTT. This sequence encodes CASSISGGSTDTQYF.

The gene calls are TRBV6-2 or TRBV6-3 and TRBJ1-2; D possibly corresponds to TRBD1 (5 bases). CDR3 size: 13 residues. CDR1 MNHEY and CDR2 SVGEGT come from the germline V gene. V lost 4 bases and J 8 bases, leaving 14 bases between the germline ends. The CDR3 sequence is CASSLVDREGYTF. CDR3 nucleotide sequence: TGTGCCAGCAGTTTGGTCGACAGAGAGGGCTACACCTTC.

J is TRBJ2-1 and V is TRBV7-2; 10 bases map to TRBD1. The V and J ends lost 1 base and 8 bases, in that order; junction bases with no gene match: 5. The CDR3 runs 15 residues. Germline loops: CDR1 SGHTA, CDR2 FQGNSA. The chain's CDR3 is CASSLGDRGPDEQFF. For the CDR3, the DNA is TGTGCCAGCAGCTTAGGTGACAGGGGGCCGGATGAGCAGTTCTTC.

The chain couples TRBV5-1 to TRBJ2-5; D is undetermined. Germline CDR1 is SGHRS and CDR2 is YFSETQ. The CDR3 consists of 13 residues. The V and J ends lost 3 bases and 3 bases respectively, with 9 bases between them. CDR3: CASSSLEEETQYF. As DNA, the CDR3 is TGCGCCAGCAGCTCCTTAGAAGAAGAGACCCAGTACTTC. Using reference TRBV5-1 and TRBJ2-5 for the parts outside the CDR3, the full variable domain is KAGVTQTPRYLIKTRGQQVTLSCSPISGHRSVSWYQQTPGQGLQFLFEYFSETQRNKGNFPGRFSGRQFSNSRSEMNVSTLELGDSALYLCASSSLEEETQYFGPGTRLLVL.

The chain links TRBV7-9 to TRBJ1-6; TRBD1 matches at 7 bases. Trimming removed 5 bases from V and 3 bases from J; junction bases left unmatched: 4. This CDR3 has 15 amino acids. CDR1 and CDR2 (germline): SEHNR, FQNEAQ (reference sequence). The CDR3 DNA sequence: TGTGCCAGCAGCCGGCGGGACAGCTATAATTCACCCCTCCACTTT. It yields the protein CASSRRDSYNSPLHF.

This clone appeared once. Here the CDR3 DNA reads TGCGCCAGCAGTGGGGGGACACTGGGTGGCTCTGGGGCCAACGTCCTGACTTTC. Translation gives CASSGGTLGGSGANVLTF. The rearrangement joins TRBV10-1 to TRBJ2-6, with D possibly TRBD1 on 6 matching bases. Trimming cost V 4 bases and J 0 bases, with 16 bases left between them. The CDR3 spans 18 residues. The germline V gene has CDR1 WNHNN and CDR2 SYGVQD (reference sequence).

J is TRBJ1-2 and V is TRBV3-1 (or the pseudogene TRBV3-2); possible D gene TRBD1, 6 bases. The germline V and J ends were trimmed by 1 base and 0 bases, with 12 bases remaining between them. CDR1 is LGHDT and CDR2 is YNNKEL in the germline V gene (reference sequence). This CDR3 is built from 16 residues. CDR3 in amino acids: CASSQADRTANYGYTF. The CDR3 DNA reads TGTGCCAGCAGCCAAGCCGATAGGACAGCTAACTATGGCTACACCTTC.

CDR3 DNA sequence: TGTGCCAGCTCACCCGACACTGAAGCTTTCTTT. Translating gives CASSPDTEAFF. This rearrangement joins TRBV18 to TRBJ1-1; D remains ambiguous. The germline CDR1 and CDR2 sequences are KGHSH and LQKENI. V lost 3 bases and J 3 bases, leaving 2 bases between the germline ends. CDR3 length: 11 residues.

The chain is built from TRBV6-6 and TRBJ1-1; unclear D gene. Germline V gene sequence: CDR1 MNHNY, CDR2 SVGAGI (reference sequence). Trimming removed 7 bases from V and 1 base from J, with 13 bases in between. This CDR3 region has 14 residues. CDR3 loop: CASILTNGNTEAFF. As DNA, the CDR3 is TGTGCCAGCATCCTTACGAACGGGAACACTGAAGCTTTCTTT.

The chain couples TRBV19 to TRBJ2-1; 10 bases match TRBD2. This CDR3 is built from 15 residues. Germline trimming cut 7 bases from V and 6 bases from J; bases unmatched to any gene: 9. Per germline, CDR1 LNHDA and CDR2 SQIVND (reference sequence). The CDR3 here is CASTNRIAGGNEQFF. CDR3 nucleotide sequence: TGTGCCAGTACTAATCGGATAGCGGGGGGCAATGAGCAGTTCTTC. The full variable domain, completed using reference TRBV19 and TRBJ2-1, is DGGITQSPKYLFRKEGQNVTLSCEQNLNHDAMYWYRQDPGQGLRLIYYSQIVNDFQKGDIAEGYSVSREKKESFPLTVTSAQKNPTAFYLCASTNRIAGGNEQFFGPGTRLTVL.

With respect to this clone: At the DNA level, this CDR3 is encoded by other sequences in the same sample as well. The CDR3 DNA is TGTGCCAGCAGTGATCGGGACAGGGAAAAACTGTTTTTT. It translates to CASSDRDREKLFF. The rearrangement uses TRBV2 and TRBJ1-4, with 8 positions matching TRBD1. The germline gives CDR1 SNHLY, CDR2 FYNNEI. Trimming took 3 bases from V and 8 from J; bases not matched to a gene: 2. The CDR3 runs 13 residues.